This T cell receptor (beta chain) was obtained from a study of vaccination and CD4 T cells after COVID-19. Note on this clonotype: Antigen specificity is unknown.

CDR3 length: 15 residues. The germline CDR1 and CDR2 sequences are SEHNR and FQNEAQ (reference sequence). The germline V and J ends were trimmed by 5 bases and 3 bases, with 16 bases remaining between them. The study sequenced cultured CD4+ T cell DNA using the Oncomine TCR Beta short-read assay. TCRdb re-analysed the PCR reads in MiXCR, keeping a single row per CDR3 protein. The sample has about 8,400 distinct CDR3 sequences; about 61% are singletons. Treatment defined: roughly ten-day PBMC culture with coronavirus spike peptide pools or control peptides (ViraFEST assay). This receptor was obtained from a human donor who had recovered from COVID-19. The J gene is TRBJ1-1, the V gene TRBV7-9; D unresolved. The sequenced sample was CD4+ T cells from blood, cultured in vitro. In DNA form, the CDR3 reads TGTGCCAGCAGCGCAAGACGGGATGTGGACACTGAAGCTTTCTTT. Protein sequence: CASSARRDVDTEAFF.